This T cell receptor (beta chain) comes out of a study of T cell repertoires in cytomegalovirus infection. In the study overall: Both CMV infection and a matching HLA type were indicated by public TCR beta signatures.

CDR1 and CDR2 from the germline V gene are MNHNS and SASEGT. V was clipped by 6 bases and J by 0 bases; unmatched bases: 10. The CDR3 extends over 17 amino acids. TCRdb analysed the reads with MiXCR anew, one entry per CDR3 protein. The sample lists around 140,000 distinct CDR3 sequences; under 8% were seen once. The table lists this clonotype with many counts. The chain links TRBV6-1 to TRBJ2-1; 8 nucleotides align to TRBD1. The sequencing sample was made of PBMCs. This clonotype originated in a human donor in good health (CMV status not recorded). Some clones in this sample may be carry-over from other donors' samples. The DNA of the CDR3 is TGTGCCAGCAGCCCAGGGGGCCGAGGGAGCTCCTACAATGAGCAGTTCTTC. This codes for CASSPGGRGSSYNEQFF.